The sequence of this T cell receptor (beta chain) was determined in a study of CD8 T cells in Susac syndrome. Notes on the study in general: Individuals included in the TCR sequencing and HLA analysis were acknowledged by the study to be relatively few in number.

Remarks on this clonotype: Its antigen is as yet unknown.

Trimming took 3 bases from V and 8 from J, leaving 11 bases between them. The CDR3 sequence is 13 residues long. Germline V gene data show CDR1 as SGHTA and CDR2 as FQGTGA. CD8+ and CD4+ T cells circulating in blood were sequenced for TCR beta. Both CD4+ and CD8+ T cells were negatively isolated, and TEMRA cells underwent FACS enrichment. Reverse transcription of roughly 0.5 to 1 ug RNA was carried out with random hexamers. The CDR3 of TCR beta was amplified by immunoSEQ multiplex PCR across 54 Vbeta and 13 Jbeta. MiXCR was run by TCRdb on the immunoSEQ multiplex PCR reads, yielding one entry per CDR3 protein. This sample has approximately 200,000 distinct CDR3 sequences, with roughly 94% found just once.

Material: CD4+ T cells from PBMCs. The TCR sequence derives from a human donor with multiple sclerosis. The genes are TRBV7-3 and TRBJ2-4, with D hard to call. The CDR3 nucleotides are TGTGCCAGCAGCTTTGCCGTTGCGGACATTCAGTACTTC. Protein: CASSFAVADIQYF.